These 12 T cell receptor beta chains originate from one sample sequenced in a study of immune heterogeneity within non-small cell lung tumors. TCR beta CDR3 was amplified by multiplex PCR using 32 V and 13 J primers. From the multiplex PCR reads, TCRdb called clonotypes with MiXCR, one entry per CDR3 protein. The table lists around 1,900 distinct CDR3 sequences, about 32% of them singletons. Template input was genomic DNA from bulk tumor (around 630 ng per sample). Several spatially distant biopsies were obtained per primary tumor intraoperatively. Each patient presented with untreated, newly diagnosed non-small cell lung cancer and received curative surgery. Material for sequencing was lung tumor tissue. The receptors shown here come from a woman in her forties or fifties with non-small cell lung cancer.

The CDR3 bases are TGTGCCGCAATGGGGGGTACCGCGACGGGCTCTGGGGCCAACGTCCTGACTTTC. Amino acid sequence: CAAMGGTATGSGANVLTF. The chain combines TRBV27 with TRBJ2-6, with a weak D call TRBD2 (6 bases). CDR1 is MNHEY and CDR2 is SMNVEV in the germline V gene (reference sequence). The CDR3 extends over 18 amino acids. Trimming took off 11 bases at V and 0 bases at J, with 23 bases between the two ends.

Judged by abundance, this clonotype is large (0.1 to 1%). The chain is built from TRBV12-3 or TRBV12-4 and TRBJ2-7; D is undetermined. Trimming left V 2 bases short and J 3 bases short, with 8 bases between. The CDR3 runs to 13 residues. CDR3 loop: CASSLQRDYEQYF. CDR3 bases: TGTGCCAGCAGTTTACAACGTGACTACGAGCAGTACTTC.

This clonotype was counted a few times. The genes are TRBV7-9 and TRBJ1-5, with 11 bases matching TRBD1. This CDR3 contains 15 residues. Germline lookup yields CDR1 SEHNR and CDR2 FQNEAQ (reference sequence). J gave up 6 bases and V 6 bases, and 7 bases lay outside the gene matches. The CDR3 DNA is TGTGCCAGCAGACGGACAGGGGGCCGAGGTCAGCCCCAGCATTTT. Its translation: CASRRTGGRGQPQHF.

The chain employs TRBV2 and TRBJ2-3, with TRBD2 as a possible D gene (6 bases). The CDR3 runs 15 residues. The V gene lost 7 bases and the J gene lost 1 base, with 15 bases spanning the gap. The V gene's germline CDR1 is SNHLY and CDR2 FYNNEI. The CDR3 spells CASKAGRRGTDTQYF. The CDR3 bases are TGTGCCAGCAAGGCCGGGAGACGGGGCACAGATACGCAGTATTTT.

By sample fraction, this clonotype is large. The V gene is TRBV20-1, the J gene TRBJ2-7; 8 positions match TRBD2. In germline, CDR1 is DFQATT, CDR2 SNEGSKA (reference sequence). The CDR3 is 14 amino acids. V shed 3 bases and J 2 bases; nucleotides not matched to a gene: 6. DNA of the CDR3: TGCAGTGCTAGTACTAGCGGACCTACCTACGAGCAGTACTTC. This encodes CSASTSGPTYEQYF.

The chain recombines TRBV20-1 with TRBJ2-3; D is uncertain. CDR1 is DFQATT and CDR2 is SNEGSKA in the germline V gene (reference sequence). The CDR3 runs to 15 residues. V shed 5 bases and J shed 0 bases, with 15 bases lying between them. CDR3 nucleotide sequence: TGCAGTGCTCAGAGAAATAGCCGGAGCACAGATACGCAGTATTTT. Residues: CSAQRNSRSTDTQYF.

This clonotype turned up a few times. V and J are TRBV28 and TRBJ2-7; TRBD2 is a possible D gene (5 bases). This CDR3 is 10 amino acids long. Per the germline V gene, CDR1 is MDHEN and CDR2 is SYDVKM. Trimming shortened V by 9 bases and J by 4 bases, and 7 bases separated the two germline ends. CDR3 DNA sequence: TGTGCCAGTGGGAGATACGAGCAGTACTTC. Translation: CASGRYEQYF.

The chain uses TRBV11-2 and TRBJ2-1; weak D call: TRBD1 (7 bases). The germline V and J ends were trimmed by 7 bases and 0 bases, with 13 bases remaining between them. Germline-derived CDR1 and CDR2 are SGHAT and FQNNGV. CDR3 length: 15 residues. The CDR3 nucleotides read TGTGCCAGCACCCCAGGGGGGAGCTCCTACAATGAGCAGTTCTTC. It is translated as CASTPGGSSYNEQFF.

By share, this clonotype ranks as medium-sized. The V gene is TRBV12-3 or TRBV12-4, the J gene TRBJ2-7; a possible D gene is TRBD2 (5 bases). Trimming pared 0 bases from V and 5 bases from J, leaving 20 bases between. This CDR3 is 17 amino acids long. The CDR3 sequence is CASSLAGFRSEVDEQYF. The CDR3 nucleotides read TGTGCCAGCAGTTTAGCGGGTTTTCGGTCGGAGGTGGACGAGCAGTACTTC.

This clonotype was seen a few times. The chain uses TRBV6-1 and TRBJ1-4; tentatively, D is TRBD1 (6 bases). The CDR3 extends over 17 amino acids. The germline V and J ends were trimmed by 0 bases and 8 bases, with 19 bases remaining between them. Germline values: CDR1 MNHNS, CDR2 SASEGT. CDR3 nucleotides: TGTGCCAGCAGTGAAGCGCTTCTTCGGGGGCTTGGAGAAAAACTGTTTTTT. Protein sequence: CASSEALLRGLGEKLFF.

The rearrangement joins TRBV28 to TRBJ2-3; D ambiguous. The CDR3 sequence is 11 residues long. Germline V gene sequence: CDR1 MDHEN, CDR2 SYDVKM. V lost 5 bases, J lost 2 bases, and 2 bases lay in between. CDR3 sequence reads: CASSHTDTQYF. The CDR3 bases are TGTGCCAGCAGTCACACAGATACGCAGTATTTT.

The V and J genes are TRBV28 and TRBJ2-1; D possibly corresponds to TRBD2 (6 bases). This CDR3 contains 15 residues. V lost 6 bases and J 5 bases, leaving 17 bases between the germline ends. Germline V gene data show CDR1 as MDHEN and CDR2 as SYDVKM. CDR3 sequence (DNA): TGTGCCAGCAGCCGCCTTTTTTGGGGGGACAATGAGCAGTTCTTC. It codes for CASSRLFWGDNEQFF. The full variable domain, its missing parts supplied by reference TRBV28 and TRBJ2-1, is DVKVTQSSRYLVKRTGEKVFLECVQDMDHENMFWYRQDPGLGLRLIYFSYDVKMKEKGDIPEGYSVSREKKERFSLILESASTNQTSMYLCASSRLFWGDNEQFFGPGTRLTVL.